These 23 T cell receptor beta chains share one sample of origin, sequenced in a study of shared clonotypes between healthy human individuals. Measured with immunoSEQ multiplex PCR; TCRdb has only the in-frame clones, and not every one. The table includes about 1.5 million clones, around 98% detected once. Sequenced input: naive CD4+ T cells sorted from blood. Noted subset: CD45RA+ positively selected. The receptor set was obtained from a man aged 30-40 years in good health.

CDR3 residues: CASSPTSGSFNEQFF. The CDR3, as DNA: TGCGCCAGCAGCCCAACTAGCGGGAGTTTCAATGAGCAGTTCTTC. The chain combines TRBV5-1 with TRBJ2-1, with 11 bases that match TRBD2. The CDR3 consists of 15 residues. Germline assignment: CDR1 SGHRS and CDR2 YFSETQ. V lost 4 bases, J lost 6 bases, and 6 bases stayed unmatched.

This clone was seen a single time. This sequence joins TRBV5-4 and TRBJ1-5; D gene uncertain. The germline V and J ends were trimmed by 0 bases and 6 bases, with 13 bases remaining between them. CDR1 and CDR2 (germline): SGHNT, YYREEE (reference sequence). This CDR3 has 15 amino acids. This CDR3 is CASSLVQGRGQPQHF. In DNA, the CDR3 is TGTGCCAGCAGCTTGGTCCAAGGGCGAGGTCAGCCCCAGCATTTT.

This clone was seen only once. Written as DNA, the CDR3 is TGTGCCAGCAGCGACGGACTAGGCCCTTACAATGAGCAGTTCTTC. Protein sequence: CASSDGLGPYNEQFF. J is TRBJ2-1 and V is TRBV9, with 7 bases fitting TRBD2. CDR3 length: 15 residues. Germline assignment: CDR1 SGDLS and CDR2 YYNGEE. V shed 3 bases, J shed 4 bases, and the junction held 7 bases outside the gene matches.

The rearrangement joins TRBV18 to TRBJ2-1; TRBD2 matches 10 bases. The junction had 12 bases not matched to a gene; V was cut back by 0 bases and J by 10 bases. Germline lookup yields CDR1 KGHSH and CDR2 LQKENI. This CDR3 is built from 17 residues. The CDR3 here is CASSPPGILLAGDEQFF. CDR3 DNA sequence: TGTGCCAGCTCACCACCAGGGATCTTGCTAGCGGGAGACGAGCAGTTCTTC.

The chain recombines TRBV14 with TRBJ1-3; no clear D. This CDR3 contains 15 residues. The ends were cut back, 5 bases at V and 8 bases at J, with 19 bases in the middle. The germline CDR1 and CDR2 sequences are SGHDN and FVKESK. Here the CDR3 DNA reads TGTGCCAGCAGCGAACGGTTTGGTGGGATCGACACCATATATTTT. This encodes CASSERFGGIDTIYF.

The rearrangement joins TRBV5-1 to TRBJ2-5; D gene uncertain. Trimming stripped 3 bases from V and 5 bases from J, with 11 bases between. Germline CDR1 SGHRS, CDR2 YFSETQ. There are 13 residues in the CDR3. The CDR3 sequence: CASSWSRDETQYF. In DNA form, the CDR3 reads TGCGCCAGCAGCTGGAGTAGGGATGAGACCCAGTACTTC.

This chain connects TRBV5-1 to TRBJ2-5; 8 bases are shared with TRBD2. This CDR3 region has 15 residues. V was clipped by 4 bases and J by 5 bases; unmatched bases: 10. The germline gives CDR1 SGHRS, CDR2 YFSETQ. CDR3 coding DNA: TGCGCCAGCAGCCAGCGCGGGGGGCGATCGGAGACCCAGTACTTC. It translates to CASSQRGGRSETQYF.

The chain has TRBV5-6 and TRBJ2-5; tentative D call: TRBD2 (5 bases). Germline values: CDR1 SGHDT, CDR2 YYEEEE. Trimming shortened V by 0 bases and J by 5 bases, and 11 bases separated the two germline ends. This CDR3 contains 14 residues. In nucleotides, the CDR3 is TGTGCCAGCAGCTTGGAATGGGGAGAGGAGACCCAGTACTTC. Its protein is CASSLEWGEETQYF.

This clone was seen just once. The chain combines TRBV5-1 with TRBJ1-1; the D is unclear. This CDR3 has 14 amino acids. Trimming stripped 0 bases from V and 5 bases from J, with 11 bases between. Germline V gene lookup returns CDR1 SGHRS and CDR2 YFSETQ. The CDR3 nucleotides read TGCGCCAGCAGCTTGGATGCTATGGGGACTGAAGCTTTCTTT. Its protein product is CASSLDAMGTEAFF. The variable domain in full, completed from reference TRBV5-1 and TRBJ1-1, reads KAGVTQTPRYLIKTRGQQVTLSCSPISGHRSVSWYQQTPGQGLQFLFEYFSETQRNKGNFPGRFSGRQFSNSRSEMNVSTLELGDSALYLCASSLDAMGTEAFFGQGTRLTVV.

V gene TRBV28 combines with J gene TRBJ1-5; 7 bases line up with TRBD1. CDR1 and CDR2 from the germline V gene are MDHEN and SYDVKM. The CDR3 has 16 residues. Trimming at V came to 6 bases and at J to 3 bases, leaving 11 bases not matched to a gene. The CDR3 DNA is TGTGCCAGCAGCAAATCACAGGGGCGACTCAATCAGCCCCAGCATTTT. Its translation is CASSKSQGRLNQPQHF.

Of note for this clone: Other DNA sequences in this specimen translate into the identical CDR3. This chain connects TRBV10-3 to TRBJ2-3; D possibly matches TRBD1 or TRBD2 (5 bases each). The CDR3 runs 12 residues. Per germline, CDR1 ENHRY and CDR2 SYGVKD. V lost 4 bases and J 3 bases, leaving 5 bases between the germline ends. The CDR3 here is CAISGGTDTQYF. DNA of the CDR3: TGTGCCATCAGTGGGGGGACAGATACGCAGTATTTT.

The gene calls are TRBV19 and TRBJ1-3, with D possibly TRBD1 on 6 matching bases. Germline loops: CDR1 LNHDA, CDR2 SQIVND (reference sequence). V dropped 7 bases and J dropped 3 bases, with 19 bases sitting between them. This CDR3 region has 16 residues. The DNA of the CDR3 is TGTGCCAGTATAGGGGGACGCCCCGTCGGTGGAAACACCATATATTTT. Amino acids: CASIGGRPVGGNTIYF. Complete variable domain (other parts from reference TRBV19 and TRBJ1-3): DGGITQSPKYLFRKEGQNVTLSCEQNLNHDAMYWYRQDPGQGLRLIYYSQIVNDFQKGDIAEGYSVSREKKESFPLTVTSAQKNPTAFYLCASIGGRPVGGNTIYFGEGSWLTVV.

As concerns this clone: A read error may produce the germline difference seen at one junction end. The chain uses TRBV11-2 and TRBJ2-1, with 11 bases aligning to TRBD2. This CDR3 spans 16 amino acids. Germline V gene data show CDR1 as SGHAT and CDR2 as FQNNGV. As DNA, the CDR3 is TGTGTCAGCAGCTTCGTGGCTAGCGGGAGGTCCAATGAGCAGTTCTTC. This gives the protein CVSSFVASGRSNEQFF.

The table lists this clone with a count of one. The chain couples TRBV2 to TRBJ2-1; D call uncertain. The CDR3 spans 12 residues. V was pared by 1 base and J by 8 bases, with 6 bases between. CDR1 and CDR2 (germline): SNHLY, FYNNEI. The CDR3 reads CASSEGLDEQFF. DNA for the CDR3: TGTGCCAGCAGTGAAGGGTTAGATGAGCAGTTCTTC.

This chain connects TRBV5-1 to TRBJ2-3; 12 bases match TRBD2. The CDR3 spans 16 residues. Losses at the gene ends were 2 bases for V and 4 bases for J; bases not matched to a gene: 5. Germline values: CDR1 SGHRS, CDR2 YFSETQ. The CDR3 nucleotides are TGCGCCAGCAGCTTCCGACTAGCGGGAGTTTCAGATACGCAGTATTTT. This translates into CASSFRLAGVSDTQYF.

The chain couples TRBV28 to TRBJ2-1, with D hard to call. This CDR3 has 12 amino acids. The V gene's germline CDR1 is MDHEN and CDR2 SYDVKM. V was shortened by 4 bases and J by 7 bases, with 8 bases between the two germline ends. The CDR3 region has the DNA TGTGCCAGCAGTTATAGTTGGAATGAGCAGTTCTTC. Amino acid sequence: CASSYSWNEQFF. Filled out from reference TRBV28 and TRBJ2-1, the complete variable domain reads DVKVTQSSRYLVKRTGEKVFLECVQDMDHENMFWYRQDPGLGLRLIYFSYDVKMKEKGDIPEGYSVSREKKERFSLILESASTNQTSMYLCASSYSWNEQFFGPGTRLTVL.

The CDR3: CASSDSLAGIADTQYF. CDR3 nucleotide sequence: TGCGCCAGCAGCGATAGTCTAGCGGGAATCGCAGATACGCAGTATTTT. This rearrangement joins TRBV5-1 to TRBJ2-3; 9 nucleotides line up with TRBD2. CDR1 is SGHRS and CDR2 is YFSETQ in the germline V gene. V shed 4 bases, J shed 4 bases, and the junction held 10 bases outside the gene matches. This CDR3 spans 16 amino acids.

The chain links TRBV5-6 to TRBJ2-3, with TRBD2 matching 12 bases. Per germline, CDR1 SGHDT and CDR2 YYEEEE. V shed 4 bases and J 1 base; nucleotides not matched to a gene: 7. The CDR3 loop spans 17 amino acids. As DNA, the CDR3 is TGTGCCAGCAGCCTAAGGACTAGCGGGATGGGCACAGATACGCAGTATTTT. This sequence encodes CASSLRTSGMGTDTQYF.

The chain is built from TRBV28 and TRBJ1-5; weak D call: TRBD1 (6 bases). The germline V gene has CDR1 MDHEN and CDR2 SYDVKM. This CDR3 is 13 amino acids long. V was pared by 6 bases and J by 7 bases, with 13 bases between. The CDR3 protein is CASSFRGEQPQHF. CDR3 in DNA: TGTGCCAGCAGCTTTAGGGGGGAACAGCCCCAGCATTTT. Looking up the rest from reference TRBV28 and TRBJ1-5 gives the full variable domain: DVKVTQSSRYLVKRTGEKVFLECVQDMDHENMFWYRQDPGLGLRLIYFSYDVKMKEKGDIPEGYSVSREKKERFSLILESASTNQTSMYLCASSFRGEQPQHFGDGTRLSIL.

This sequence joins TRBV2 and TRBJ1-3; D unresolved. Germline loops: CDR1 SNHLY, CDR2 FYNNEI. CDR3 length: 14 residues. V gave up 4 bases and J gave up 2 bases, with 9 bases separating them. The CDR3 sequence: CASSAQGAGNTIYF. As DNA, the CDR3 is TGTGCCAGCAGTGCACAAGGTGCTGGAAACACCATATATTTT.

The chain combines TRBV4-1 with TRBJ2-7; no reliable D call. Trimming removed 1 base from V and 3 bases from J, with 13 bases in between. Germline CDR1 reads MGHRA; CDR2 reads YSYEKL. There are 15 residues in the CDR3. The CDR3 bases are TGCGCCAGCAGCCAAGGGCTCTCCCCTAACTACGAGCAGTACTTC. Protein: CASSQGLSPNYEQYF.

The rearrangement joins TRBV7-9 to TRBJ2-7; TRBD1 is a possible D gene (6 bases). Germline-derived CDR1 and CDR2 are SEHNR and FQNEAQ (reference sequence). The CDR3 length is 14 residues. V was cut by 1 base and J by 1 base, with 8 bases left in between. CDR3 in amino acids: CASSLERGSYEQYF. As DNA, the CDR3 is TGTGCCAGCAGCTTAGAGAGGGGGTCCTACGAGCAGTACTTC.

This chain links TRBV5-8 with TRBJ2-5, with D perhaps being TRBD1 or TRBD2 (5 bases each). The V end lost 3 bases, the J end lost 3 bases, and 6 bases lay between the germline ends. Germline V gene data show CDR1 as SGHTS and CDR2 as YDEGEE. The CDR3 is made up of 12 amino acids. The chain's CDR3 is CASSWDEETQYF. The CDR3 DNA is TGTGCCAGCAGCTGGGACGAAGAGACCCAGTACTTC.